The rows below give T cell receptor beta chains drawn from one sample of a study of cytomegalovirus exposure and HLA in healthy donors. Method: immunoSEQ multiplex PCR; TCRdb's copy keeps in-frame clones and lacks some. The sample spans around 200,000 clones; the ten largest clones claim about 0.79%. Sequencing used PBMCs. Receptors originate from a woman younger than 35 in good health and CMV-seropositive. Each CDR3 is given with its conserved first and last residue. D genes are given only for firm matches.

D	V	J	CDR3	DNA
-	TRBV12-5	TRBJ2-1	CASGTDSFYNEQFF	TGTGCTAGTGGCACGGACTCATTCTACAATGAGCAGTTCTTC
-	TRBV6-1	TRBJ2-6	CASIPQVSGANVLTF	TGTGCCAGCATTCCACAGGTCTCTGGGGCCAACGTCCTGACTTTC
-	TRBV19	TRBJ2-3	CASSTLAPSTDTQYF	TGTGCCAGTAGCACATTAGCCCCTAGCACAGATACGCAGTATTTT
-	TRBV5-4	TRBJ2-3	CASKGDTDTQYF	TGTGCCAGCAAAGGGGACACAGATACGCAGTATTTT
TRBD2	TRBV27	TRBJ2-3	CASSLVAGPSTDTQYF	TGTGCCAGCAGTTTAGTAGCGGGACCTAGCACAGATACGCAGTATTTT
-	TRBV11-2	TRBJ2-7	CASSLGGGLATNYEQYF	TGTGCCAGCAGCTTAGGGGGGGGGCTAGCTACCAACTACGAGCAGTACTTC
-	TRBV12-5	TRBJ2-3	CAATAGPTDTQYF	TGTGCTGCGACGGCGGGGCCCACAGATACGCAGTATTTT
TRBD1	TRBV30	TRBJ1-6	CAWSGDRVHSPLHF	TGTGCCTGGAGTGGGGACAGGGTTCATTCACCCCTCCACTTT
-	TRBV4-1	TRBJ2-5	CASSQASHREETQYF	TGCGCCAGCAGCCAAGCGTCCCATCGGGAAGAGACCCAGTACTTC
TRBD1	TRBV7-2	TRBJ2-2	CASSRDSNTGELFF	TGTGCCAGCAGCAGGGACAGTAACACCGGGGAGCTGTTTTTT
-	TRBV6-7	TRBJ1-4	CASSRLETAHNEKLFF	TGTGCCAGCAGCAGACTCGAGACTGCACATAATGAAAAACTGTTTTTT
-	TRBV10-3	TRBJ1-5	CAISEWGKLDQPQHF	TGTGCCATCAGTGAGTGGGGCAAATTGGATCAGCCCCAGCATTTT
TRBD1	TRBV30	TRBJ2-2	CAWKKTGGATGELFF	TGTGCCTGGAAAAAAACAGGGGGCGCGACCGGGGAGCTGTTTTTT
-	TRBV4-1	TRBJ2-1	CASSSIRASYNEQFF	TGCGCCAGCAGCTCCATCAGGGCCTCCTACAATGAGCAGTTCTTC
-	TRBV7-9	TRBJ1-4	CASSLGQGRDEKLFF	TGTGCCAGCAGCTTAGGACAAGGGAGGGATGAAAAACTGTTTTTT
-	TRBV5-6	TRBJ1-5	CASSSRLGVNQPQHF	TGTGCCAGCAGCTCCCGGCTAGGGGTCAATCAGCCCCAGCATTTT
-	TRBV10-3	TRBJ2-2	CAIRDYANTGELFF	TGTGCCATCAGGGACTACGCGAACACCGGGGAGCTGTTTTTT
-	TRBV9	TRBJ1-3	CASSYGQTDPSGNTIYF	TGTGCCAGCAGCTACGGACAGACTGATCCTTCTGGAAACACCATATATTTT
-	TRBV5-6	TRBJ2-5	CASRDLAQQETQYF	TGTGCCAGCAGAGATTTAGCCCAGCAAGAGACCCAGTACTTC
TRBD2	TRBV6-6	TRBJ2-2	CASSLGSGRGTGELFF	TGTGCCAGCAGTCTCGGCAGCGGGAGAGGCACCGGGGAGCTGTTTTTT
-	TRBV2	TRBJ1-5	CATANRVGQPQHF	TGTGCCACCGCCAACAGGGTCGGTCAGCCCCAGCATTTT
-	TRBV7-9	TRBJ1-3	CASSRAGGSGNTIYF	TGTGCCAGCAGCCGTGCGGGGGGCTCTGGAAACACCATATATTTT
-	TRBV10-3	TRBJ1-2	CAISPTGLWDGYTF	TGTGCCATCAGTCCTACAGGGCTCTGGGATGGCTACACCTTC
-	TRBV14	TRBJ1-1	CASSLTKNTEAFF	TGTGCCAGCAGCCTGACAAAGAACACTGAAGCTTTCTTT
TRBD1	TRBV27	TRBJ2-3	CASSPLSGTGGGTDTQYF	TGTGCCAGCAGTCCGCTCTCCGGGACAGGGGGCGGGACAGATACGCAGTATTTT
-	TRBV18	TRBJ1-1	CASSPLLAGEAFF	TGTGCCAGCTCACCACTATTGGCCGGGGAAGCTTTCTTT
TRBD1	TRBV7-9	TRBJ2-2	CASSVPGGTGELFF	TGTGCCAGCAGCGTCCCAGGGGGAACCGGGGAGCTGTTTTTT
TRBD1	TRBV5-1	TRBJ1-2	CASSRGQGGYGYTF	TGCGCCAGCAGCCGCGGACAGGGGGGGTATGGCTACACCTTC
TRBD1	TRBV7-8	TRBJ1-2	CASNPIQGANYGYTF	TGTGCCAGCAACCCGATCCAGGGGGCGAACTATGGCTACACCTTC
-	TRBV5-1	TRBJ1-1	CASSVGGSEAFF	TGCGCCAGCAGCGTCGGGGGAAGTGAAGCTTTCTTT
-	TRBV5-1	TRBJ1-1	CASSVGARNTEAFF	TGCGCCAGCAGTGTAGGGGCTCGGAACACTGAAGCTTTCTTT
TRBD2	TRBV11-2	TRBJ2-7	CASRAPRGGYEQYF	TGTGCCAGCAGGGCGCCTCGCGGGGGCTACGAGCAGTACTTC
-	TRBV10-3	TRBJ2-1	CAISESKRVTSDNEQFF	TGTGCCATCAGTGAGTCGAAGCGGGTAACTTCGGACAATGAGCAGTTCTTC
TRBD1	TRBV25-1	TRBJ1-6	CASRPPGTGGDSPLHF	TGTGCCAGCAGGCCTCCGGGGACAGGGGGTGATTCACCCCTCCACTTT
-	TRBV4-1	TRBJ2-7	CASSQTGQPPYEQYF	TGCGCCAGCAGCCAAACCGGACAGCCTCCCTACGAGCAGTACTTC
TRBD1	TRBV7-6	TRBJ2-5	CASSLGTGHQETQYF	TGTGCCAGCAGCTTAGGGACAGGGCATCAAGAGACCCAGTACTTC
TRBD1	TRBV29-1	TRBJ2-7	CSVLSGTGFNEQYF	TGCAGCGTTCTCTCAGGGACAGGGTTCAACGAGCAGTACTTC
TRBD1	TRBV10-3	TRBJ1-1	CAISTPGQGKTEAFF	TGTGCCATCAGTACCCCGGGACAGGGGAAAACTGAAGCTTTCTTT
TRBD1	TRBV18	TRBJ1-5	CASSPGRAGGNQPQHF	TGTGCCAGCTCACCGGGCCGAGCAGGGGGGAATCAGCCCCAGCATTTT
-	TRBV21-1	TRBJ2-1	CASPRLWGQCYNEQFF	TGTGCCAGCCCTCGATTATGGGGACAATGTTACAATGAGCAGTTCTTC
-	TRBV19	TRBJ1-2	CASSIAQRGYTF	TGTGCCAGTAGTATAGCCCAGAGGGGCTACACCTTC
-	TRBV7-2	TRBJ2-2	CASSQQATTGELFF	TGTGCCAGCAGCCAACAGGCGACAACCGGGGAGCTGTTTTTT
TRBD2	TRBV6-5	TRBJ2-3	CASNLAGGPTDTQYF	TGTGCCAGCAACCTAGCGGGGGGGCCTACAGATACGCAGTATTTT
TRBD1	TRBV10-3	TRBJ1-1	CAISGQGLNTEAFF	TGTGCCATCAGCGGACAGGGACTAAACACTGAAGCTTTCTTT
TRBD2	TRBV30	TRBJ2-1	CAWSTGLAANNEQFF	TGTGCCTGGAGTACCGGACTAGCGGCGAACAATGAGCAGTTCTTC